A selection of T cell receptor beta chains follows, all from one sample in a study of shared clonotypes between healthy human individuals. This table comes from immunoSEQ multiplex PCR, and its TCRdb copy is limited to in-frame clones, with some not included. The table shows about 680,000 clones, with approximately 79% occurring only once. Sequences were obtained from memory CD4+ T cells sorted from blood. Every receptor here comes from a woman in her twenties or thirties in good health. Each CDR3 is given with its conserved first and last residue. Fields, in order: D gene, V gene, J gene, clone size, CDR3 DNA, CDR3 protein. The D gene is left open where the match is weak. Clone size is stated in some rows and not others, as once, few, many or a class when expanded.

>NA|TRBV28|TRBJ2-2|NA
TGTGCCAGCAGTTCGTCTCGATCGAACACCGGGGAGCTGTTTTTT
CASSSSRSNTGELFF
>TRBD1|TRBV6-5|TRBJ2-7|many
TGTGCCAGCAGTTACGGGTTGGGGCAGGGGGCGAACGAGCAGTACTTC
CASSYGLGQGANEQYF
>NA|TRBV30|TRBJ1-1|NA
TGTGCCTGGAGTGTACGGGGGGTTCGGACTGAAGCTTTCTTT
CAWSVRGVRTEAFF
>NA|TRBV6-1|TRBJ1-2|NA
TGTGCCAGCAGTGGAGGGTATGCCTACACCTTC
CASSGGYAYTF
>TRBD1|TRBV5-1|TRBJ1-1|NA
TGCGCCAGCTCTAAGAAGGACAGGGACTACACTGAAGCTTTCTTT
CASSKKDRDYTEAFF
>TRBD1|TRBV28|TRBJ1-5|NA
TGTGCCAGCAGTTTATGGTCGGGGAGACAGGGGAGCGGCAATCAGCCCCAGCATTTT
CASSLWSGRQGSGNQPQHF
>NA|TRBV11-3|TRBJ2-1|NA
TGTGCCAGCAGCCAGGCGGGGCCGAGCTCCTACAATGAGCAGTTCTTC
CASSQAGPSSYNEQFF
>TRBD2|TRBV29-1|TRBJ2-1|NA
TGCAGTGATAGCGGGAGGGCATCCCATGAGCAGTTCTTC
CSDSGRASHEQFF
>TRBD2|TRBV11-2|TRBJ2-1|few
TGTGCCAGCAACCCGGGACTAGCGGGAGGGGGCCGGGGGAATGAGCAGTTCTTC
CASNPGLAGGGRGNEQFF
>NA|TRBV11-2|TRBJ2-5|NA
TGTGCCAGCTCAAGGACACAAGAGACCCAGTACTTC
CASSRTQETQYF
>NA|TRBV6-5|TRBJ1-2|once
TGTGCCAGCAGTGCCCGGGGGGGAATGAACTATGGCTACACCTTC
CASSARGGMNYGYTF
>NA|TRBV7-8|TRBJ1-1|NA
TGTGCCAGCAGGATGGACGCCCTATCCGCTGAAGCTTTCTTT
CASRMDALSAEAFF
>NA|TRBV27|TRBJ1-1|NA
TGTGCCAGCAGTTTATCCCGGATCAGTCTTGGCACTGAAGCTTTCTTT
CASSLSRISLGTEAFF
>NA|TRBV18|TRBJ2-7|NA
TGTGCCAGCTCACCTTCGGCCCCGAGCACGGACTCCTACGAGCAGTACTTC
CASSPSAPSTDSYEQYF
>NA|TRBV7-2|TRBJ2-1|NA
TGTGCCAGCAGAGGATCCGGGACTCTGCCTAACAATGAGCAGTTCTTC
CASRGSGTLPNNEQFF
>TRBD2|TRBV28|TRBJ2-7|NA
TGTGCCAGCAGTTCCGGACTAGCGGGACACAACGAGCAGTACTTC
CASSSGLAGHNEQYF
>NA|TRBV25-1|TRBJ2-5|NA
TGTGCCAGCACCGATCGCGCAGGGAGGGAGACCCAGTACTTC
CASTDRAGRETQYF
>TRBD1|TRBV2|TRBJ1-5|NA
TGTGCCAGCAAGTTGGGGACAGGAATCAATCAGCCCCAGCATTTT
CASKLGTGINQPQHF
>NA|TRBV28|TRBJ1-1|NA
TGTGCCAGCAGTTTGGAAGGGGAAGCTTTCTTT
CASSLEGEAFF
>NA|TRBV18|TRBJ2-1|NA
TGTGCCAGCTCACCACCGGCGTCAGGGGTCTACAATGAGCAGTTCTTC
CASSPPASGVYNEQFF
>NA|TRBV7-6|TRBJ2-6|few
TGTGCCAGCAGCCGCCGGCCGGTGCAGGGGACGATGGCTGGGGCCAACGTCCTGACTTTC
CASSRRPVQGTMAGANVLTF
>NA|TRBV5-5|TRBJ1-3|many
TGTGCCAGCAGCTTAGCCACCCGATCTGGAAACACCATATATTTT
CASSLATRSGNTIYF
>NA|TRBV21-1|TRBJ1-5|NA
TGTGCCAGCAGCAAAGTCTGGCCCTCTCATTTATATAGCAATCAGCCCCAGCATTTT
CASSKVWPSHLYSNQPQHF
>NA|TRBV2|TRBJ1-2|few
TGTGCCAGCAGTGAACTCCGGACGGCTTCCTATGGCTACACCTTC
CASSELRTASYGYTF
>TRBD1|TRBV19|TRBJ1-1|NA
TGTGCCAGTAGTATATCGGCACGGACAGGGACTGAAGCTTTCTTT
CASSISARTGTEAFF
>NA|TRBV10-1|TRBJ2-7|NA
TGCGCCAGCAGTGCTAACAAATCCCTCAAGAAGTACTTC
CASSANKSLKKYF
>NA|TRBV28|TRBJ2-7|NA
TGTGCCAGCATGGGGCAGGACTACGAGCAGTACTTC
CASMGQDYEQYF
>NA|TRBV7-2|TRBJ1-4|NA
TGTGCCAGCAGCCCCCGACAAGCCAGTAATGAAAAACTGTTTTTT
CASSPRQASNEKLFF
>NA|TRBV13|TRBJ1-2|NA
TGTGCCAGCAGCCTCTCCCGATATGGCTACACCTTC
CASSLSRYGYTF
>TRBD2|TRBV5-4|TRBJ2-7|NA
TGTGCCAGCAGCAGGGGACTAGCGGGAGGGGGAACGTACGAGCAGTACTTC
CASSRGLAGGGTYEQYF
>NA|TRBV19|TRBJ1-2|NA
TGTGCCAGTAGTATATCTACAGGCGCAGGAGTTAACTATGGCTACACCTTC
CASSISTGAGVNYGYTF
>NA|TRBV5-1|TRBJ1-3|many
TGCGCCAGCAGCAAAGGGTACACCATATATTTT
CASSKGYTIYF
>NA|TRBV27|TRBJ2-1|few
TGTGCCAGCAAACGGCCCGCCTACAATGAGCAGTTCTTC
CASKRPAYNEQFF
>NA|TRBV5-1|TRBJ2-1|NA
TGCGCCAGCAGCCCTCTTTCCAATGAGCAGTTCTTC
CASSPLSNEQFF
>NA|TRBV19|TRBJ1-2|NA
TGTGCCACGTGGGACGTTGGAGGCTATGGCTACACCTTC
CATWDVGGYGYTF
>TRBD1|TRBV29-1|TRBJ2-1|NA
TGCAGCGTTGGGAGAACAGGGGGCGATGAGCAGTTCTTC
CSVGRTGGDEQFF
>TRBD1|TRBV28|TRBJ1-2|NA
TGTGCCAGCAGTTTACAGGGGGCCGGCTACACCTTC
CASSLQGAGYTF
>NA|TRBV11-1|TRBJ2-7|NA
TGTGCCAGCAGCTTAAGGGGGGACTACGAGCAGTACTTC
CASSLRGDYEQYF
>NA|TRBV19|TRBJ2-1|NA
TGTGCCAGTAGTGGGACGGGGGCCTCCTACAATGAGCAGTTCTTC
CASSGTGASYNEQFF
>NA|TRBV6-5|TRBJ1-3|NA
TGTGCCAGCAGTTACTCTTCGAGGGGCACTGGAAACACCATATATTTT
CASSYSSRGTGNTIYF
>NA|TRBV11-2|TRBJ2-3|NA
TGTGCCAGCAGCTCAAAGGGGCTAGCACCCGCGGGGGATACGCAGTATTTT
CASSSKGLAPAGDTQYF
>TRBD2|TRBV13|TRBJ2-7|NA
TGTGCCAGCAGCCAGGAGGTAGCGGGAGGCGCCTACGAGCAGTACTTC
CASSQEVAGGAYEQYF
>NA|TRBV19|TRBJ2-5|NA
TGTGCCAGTAGTCCTAACAGGGATGCAGAGACCCAGTACTTC
CASSPNRDAETQYF
>TRBD2|TRBV10-3|TRBJ2-7|once
TGTGCCATCAGGATAGCGGGAGGCGACGAGCAGTACTTC
CAIRIAGGDEQYF
>NA|TRBV25-1|TRBJ2-7|NA
TGTGCCAGCAGTGGCGGGCGTGAATACGAGCAGTACTTC
CASSGGREYEQYF
>NA|TRBV25-1|TRBJ1-4|NA
TGTGCCAGCAGTGATTTACAGGGTTCCCATGAAAAACTGTTTTTT
CASSDLQGSHEKLFF
>TRBD2|TRBV10-3|TRBJ2-1|NA
TGTGCCATCAGTGAGGCCTCCCCCCTAGCGGGAGGGTCGTATGAGCAGTTCTTC
CAISEASPLAGGSYEQFF
>NA|TRBV11-2|TRBJ2-3|NA
TGTGCCAGCAGCTTACTGGCAGATTCAGATACGCAGTATTTT
CASSLLADSDTQYF
>TRBD1|TRBV2|TRBJ1-3|NA
TGTGCCAGCAGCGTCAGGGGGATCAGTTCTGGAAACACCATATATTTT
CASSVRGISSGNTIYF
>NA|TRBV6-5|TRBJ1-2|NA
TGTGCCAGCCACATAGATGGGGGACGTGTCGATGGCTACACCTTC
CASHIDGGRVDGYTF
>TRBD1|TRBV19|TRBJ2-7|NA
TGTGCCAGTAGTATATACAGGGGCGAGCAGTACTTC
CASSIYRGEQYF
>NA|TRBV9|TRBJ1-2|NA
TGTGCCAGCAGCCCTCAAGTAGCTGCTAACTATGGCTACACCTTC
CASSPQVAANYGYTF
>NA|TRBV16|TRBJ1-4|NA
TGTGCCAGCAGCCAAAGTGAAAAACTGTTTTTT
CASSQSEKLFF